These T cell receptor beta chains were read from a single sample in a study of shared clonotypes between healthy human individuals. Clones were read by immunoSEQ multiplex PCR, and TCRdb kept only the in-frame ones, dropping some. The sample comprises 2.3 million or so clones, 85% to 95% of which are singletons, and around 0.4% rests with the top ten. Sequenced material: naive CD4+ T cells from PBMCs. The receptors here all came from a man aged 18 to 35 in good health. Some clones in this sample may be carry-over from other donors' samples. The CDR3 runs from the conserved cysteine through the conserved F or W. A D gene is named only where the DNA matches it firmly. Size tells how often a clone was seen (once, few, many) or the class of an expanded clone, and some rows leave it out.

clone_size j_call v_call d_call cdr3_nt cdr3_aa
NA TRBJ2-3 TRBV5-1 NA TGCGCCAGCAGCTTGGCCGGGGTCGGAATCACAGATACGCAGTATTTT CASSLAGVGITDTQYF
NA TRBJ2-1 TRBV10-3 TRBD2 TGTGCCATCACGGGGTCCCAGCGGGAGGGCCCGGCATACAATGAGCAGTTCTTC CAITGSQREGPAYNEQFF
NA TRBJ1-1 TRBV5-1 NA TGCGCCAGCAGCTATTTGACCGGAGACACTGAAGCTTTCTTT CASSYLTGDTEAFF
NA TRBJ2-7 TRBV4-1 NA TGCGCCAGCAGCCAAGCCGGGACCGCGTCCTACGAGCAGTACTTC CASSQAGTASYEQYF
NA TRBJ2-7 TRBV9 TRBD1 TGTGCCAGCAGCTTTACGACAGGGTATTCAAGTGAGCAGTACTTC CASSFTTGYSSEQYF
NA TRBJ2-7 TRBV15 TRBD2 TGTGCCACCAGCGGCCCTAGCGGGAGGTTGGACTTC CATSGPSGRLDF
NA TRBJ1-2 TRBV7-2 NA TGTGCCAGCAGCCGCGGTAATCGGGGGTACCTTAACTATGGCTACACCTTC CASSRGNRGYLNYGYTF
NA TRBJ1-2 TRBV15 NA TGTGCCACCAGCGCCCGGGTCCTGGTGGCGGATGGCTACACCTTC CATSARVLVADGYTF
NA TRBJ2-1 TRBV2 NA TGTGCCAGCAGTGAGGTGATGCACAATGAGCAGTTCTTC CASSEVMHNEQFF
NA TRBJ2-7 TRBV7-2 NA TGTGCCAGCAGCTTACAACGGTACTACGAGCAGTACTTC CASSLQRYYEQYF
NA TRBJ2-2 TRBV18 TRBD1 TGTGCCAGCTTTGGACAGGGGGCGGCGAACACCGGGGAGCTGTTTTTT CASFGQGAANTGELFF
NA TRBJ2-2 TRBV5-1 NA TGCGCCAGCAGCTTAGGGGACACCGGGGAGCTGTTTTTT CASSLGDTGELFF
once TRBJ2-7 TRBV4-1 TRBD2 TGCGCCAGCAGCCGAGGGACTAGCGCATCCTACGAGCAGTACTTC CASSRGTSASYEQYF
NA TRBJ2-5 TRBV18 NA TGTGCCAGCTCACCATTTCAAAAGGAGTTGAGACGGGGACAAGAGACCCAGTACTTC CASSPFQKELRRGQETQYF
NA TRBJ2-5 TRBV29-1 TRBD2 TGCAGCGTGGTTGGGGGCGCGCCAAGCGGGAGTGGTGTTCGAGAGACCCAGTACTTC CSVVGGAPSGSGVRETQYF
NA TRBJ1-5 TRBV7-9 NA TGTGCCAGCAGCTTAGTGCGGGGGATTAGCAATCAGCCCCAGCATTTT CASSLVRGISNQPQHF